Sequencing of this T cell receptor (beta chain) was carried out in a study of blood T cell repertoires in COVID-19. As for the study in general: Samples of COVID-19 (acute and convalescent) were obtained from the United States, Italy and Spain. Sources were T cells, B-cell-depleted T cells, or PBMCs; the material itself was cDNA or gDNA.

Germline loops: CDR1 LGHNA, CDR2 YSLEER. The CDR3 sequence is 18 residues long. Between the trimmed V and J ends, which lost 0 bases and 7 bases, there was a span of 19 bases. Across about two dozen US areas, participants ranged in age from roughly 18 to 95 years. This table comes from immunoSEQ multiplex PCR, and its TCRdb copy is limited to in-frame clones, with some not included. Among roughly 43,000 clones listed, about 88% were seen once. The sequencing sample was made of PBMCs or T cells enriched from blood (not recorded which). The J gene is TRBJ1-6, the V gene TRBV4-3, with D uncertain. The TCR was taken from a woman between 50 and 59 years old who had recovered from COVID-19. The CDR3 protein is CASSQDSSPGSSNSPLHF. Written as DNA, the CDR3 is TGCGCCAGCAGCCAAGATAGTTCGCCGGGGAGTAGCAATTCACCCCTCCACTTT.